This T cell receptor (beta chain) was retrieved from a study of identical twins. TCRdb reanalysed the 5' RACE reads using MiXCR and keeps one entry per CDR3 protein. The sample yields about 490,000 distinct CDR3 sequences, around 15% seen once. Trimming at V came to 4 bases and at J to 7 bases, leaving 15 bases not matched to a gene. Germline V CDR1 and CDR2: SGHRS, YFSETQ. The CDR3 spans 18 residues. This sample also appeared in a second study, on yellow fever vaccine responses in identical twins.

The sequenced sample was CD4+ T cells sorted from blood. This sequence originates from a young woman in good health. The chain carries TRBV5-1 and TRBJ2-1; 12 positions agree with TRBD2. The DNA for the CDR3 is TGCGCCAGCAGCCGCACCGGGACTAGCGGGCCCCCCGGGAATGAGCAGTTCTTC. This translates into CASSRTGTSGPPGNEQFF.